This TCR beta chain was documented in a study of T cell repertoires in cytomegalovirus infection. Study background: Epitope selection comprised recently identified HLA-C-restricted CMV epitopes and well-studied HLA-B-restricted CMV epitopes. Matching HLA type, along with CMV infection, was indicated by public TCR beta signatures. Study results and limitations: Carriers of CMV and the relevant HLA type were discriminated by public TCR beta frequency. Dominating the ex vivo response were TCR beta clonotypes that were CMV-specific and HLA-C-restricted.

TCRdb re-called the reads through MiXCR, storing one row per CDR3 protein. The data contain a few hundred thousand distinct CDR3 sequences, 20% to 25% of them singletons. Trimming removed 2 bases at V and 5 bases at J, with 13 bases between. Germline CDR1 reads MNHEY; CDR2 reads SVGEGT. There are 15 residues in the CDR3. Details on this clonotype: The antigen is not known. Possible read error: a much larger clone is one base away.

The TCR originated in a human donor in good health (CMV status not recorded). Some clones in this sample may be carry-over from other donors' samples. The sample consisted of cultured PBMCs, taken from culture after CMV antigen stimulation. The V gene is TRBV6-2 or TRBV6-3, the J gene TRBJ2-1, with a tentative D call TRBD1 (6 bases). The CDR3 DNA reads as TGTGCCAGCAGTTACGGGCGACAGGTAAACAATGAGCAGTTCTTC. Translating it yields CASSYGRQVNNEQFF.